This T cell receptor (beta chain) was sequenced in a study of T cells after somatic rescue of genetic block. Produced via immunoSEQ multiplex PCR; TCRdb's table is partial and in-frame only. The table shows under 150,000 clones, with 75% to 95% occurring only once. Per germline, CDR1 SSHAT and CDR2 FNYEAQ (reference sequence). Trimming took off 7 bases at V and 0 bases at J, with 13 bases between the two ends. This CDR3 is built from 15 residues. The sample was peripheral blood mononuclear cells (PBMCs). This chain joins TRBV7-7 and TRBJ1-5; perhaps TRBD1 as D (5 bases). The sequence came from a woman aged 18-35 years. The CDR3 DNA sequence: TGTGCCAGCACCACCGACAGCTATAGCAATCAGCCCCAGCATTTT. This sequence encodes CASTTDSYSNQPQHF.